This T cell receptor (beta chain) was observed in a study of cytomegalovirus exposure and HLA in healthy donors. This CDR3 has 11 residues. V shed 6 bases and J 6 bases; nucleotides not matched to a gene: 2. CDR1 and CDR2 from the germline V gene are LNHDA and SQIVND (reference sequence). On this clone itself: Its cognate antigen is unknown.

PCR involved 60 Vbeta and 13 Jbeta primers. Produced via immunoSEQ multiplex PCR; TCRdb's table is partial and in-frame only. The sample includes some 130,000 clones, 80% to 85% of them seen just once. Study-wide findings and caveats: Whilst most TCR sequences proved rare, a subset of public TCRs occurred across many donors.

The V and J genes are TRBV19 and TRBJ2-7, with 7 bases matching TRBD2. Specimen: PBMCs. The clonotype was recovered from a human donor in good health. The DNA of the CDR3 is TGTGCCAGTAGAGGGGAGGGCGAGCAGTACTTC. Its translation: CASRGEGEQYF.